This T cell receptor beta chain was identified during a study of identical twins. Study results and caveats: Clonotypes of the beta chain that were abundant in cord blood carried fewer insertions (memory repertoires showed none). Monozygotic twins shared more out-of-frame TCR alpha than recombination models predicted. Among out-of-frame alpha sequences shared by twins, low generation probability occurred in excess.

Many counts were recorded for this clonotype. Its antigen is undetermined. MiXCR was run by TCRdb on the 5' RACE reads, yielding one entry per CDR3 protein. The table lists approximately 630,000 distinct CDR3 sequences, about 7% of them singletons. The CDR3 sequence is 14 residues long. The V gene lost 2 bases and the J gene lost 6 bases, with 10 bases spanning the gap. Germline-derived CDR1 and CDR2 are SGHVS and FNYEAQ. The data also belong to a second study, concerning yellow fever vaccine responses in identical twins.

The receptor's source is a young woman in good health. The chain is built from TRBV7-6 and TRBJ2-2; possibly TRBD1 for D (6 bases). Sequencing was done on a sample of PBMCs. DNA for the CDR3: TGTGCCAGCAGCTTATTAGGGGGATCCGGGGAGCTGTTTTTT. Its protein product is CASSLLGGSGELFF.